What follows are 30 T cell receptor beta chains derived from one specimen sequenced in a study of OX40 agonist ivuxolimab in advanced cancers. Here immunoSEQ multiplex PCR was the method, and the copy in TCRdb shows in-frame clones only, minus some. The profile covers approximately 76,000 clones, with approximately 89% appearing a single time and around 0.76% taken by the ten largest. Sequencing was performed on CD4+ or CD8+ T cells sorted from blood, taken in a trial of the OX40 agonist ivuxolimab. The receptors were sampled from an adult with an advanced solid tumor such as melanoma, head and neck, liver or kidney cancer.

V is TRBV7-3 and J is TRBJ2-6; D is unclear. The CDR3 spans 16 residues. Germline V gives CDR1 SGHTA, CDR2 FQGTGA. V lost 1 base to trimming and J lost 1 base, with 8 bases between them. The chain's CDR3 is CASSLMSSSGANVLTF. CDR3 DNA sequence: TGTGCCAGCAGCTTAATGTCGAGTTCTGGGGCCAACGTCCTGACTTTC.

The chain recombines TRBV7-2 with TRBJ1-6; D ambiguous. Germline CDR1 is SGHTA and CDR2 is FQGNSA. Between the trimmed V and J ends, which lost 5 bases and 7 bases, there was a span of 18 bases. The CDR3 is 16 amino acids. Written as DNA, the CDR3 is TGTGCCAGCAGCCGGACCGCCTCAACGGGGAATTCACCCCTCCACTTT. This codes for CASSRTASTGNSPLHF.

This clone was detected only a few times. The genes are TRBV5-5 and TRBJ1-5, with a weak D call TRBD1 (5 bases). The CDR3 extends over 15 amino acids. Trimming removed 4 bases at V and 2 bases at J, with 13 bases between. Germline CDR1 is SGHKS and CDR2 is YYEKEE (reference sequence). In DNA form, the CDR3 reads TGTGCCAGCAGCCGACAGCTGACGGGCAATCAGCCCCAGCATTTT. Protein: CASSRQLTGNQPQHF.

The rearrangement uses TRBV19 and TRBJ2-5, with D perhaps TRBD1 or TRBD2 (5 bases each). The CDR3 runs to 13 residues. The V and J ends lost 7 bases and 5 bases respectively, with 14 bases between them. The V gene's germline CDR1 is LNHDA and CDR2 SQIVND (reference sequence). CDR3 protein: CASTVQGAETQYF. The CDR3 DNA reads TGTGCCAGTACAGTTCAGGGAGCGGAGACCCAGTACTTC.

The V and J genes are TRBV7-6 and TRBJ2-5; unclear D gene. There are 14 residues in the CDR3. V was shortened by 1 base and J by 5 bases, with 11 bases between the two germline ends. Per the germline V gene, CDR1 is SGHVS and CDR2 is FNYEAQ. The CDR3 nucleotides read TGTGCCAGCAGCTTAGACCCTACCTTTGAGACCCAGTACTTC. This sequence encodes CASSLDPTFETQYF.

The chain links TRBV5-4 to TRBJ2-2, with TRBD1 matching 7 bases. The CDR3 contains 17 residues. V was pared by 4 bases and J by 0 bases, with 9 bases of the junction left unmatched. The germline V gene has CDR1 SGHNT and CDR2 YYREEE (reference sequence). The CDR3 nucleotides are TGTGCCAGCAGCATCCCGACAGGGCTCCCGAACACCGGGGAGCTGTTTTTT. This gives the protein CASSIPTGLPNTGELFF.

The J gene is TRBJ1-4, the V gene TRBV28, with D possibly being TRBD1 (5 bases). The length of the CDR3 is 14 residues. V gave up 7 bases and J gave up 6 bases, with 15 bases separating them. Looked up from germline, CDR1 is MDHEN and CDR2 is SYDVKM. CDR3 coding DNA: TGTGCCAGCACCTTCGGGACGGATCATGAAAAACTGTTTTTT. Its translation: CASTFGTDHEKLFF.

The rearrangement joins TRBV2 to TRBJ1-1; TRBD1 might be the D (6 bases). With 2 bases removed from V and 11 bases from J, the gap between germline ends came to 9 bases. CDR3 length: 11 residues. Germline V gives CDR1 SNHLY, CDR2 FYNNEI. CDR3 in DNA: TGTGCCAGCAGTGAAAGGGGGGTGGCTTTCTTT. Its translation: CASSERGVAFF.

V gene TRBV4-3 combines with J gene TRBJ2-1; 7 bases match TRBD2. Trimming cost V 1 base and J 4 bases; bases outside gene matches: 4. Germline-derived CDR1 and CDR2 are LGHNA and YSLEER. The CDR3 has 15 amino acids. CDR3 region: CASSQASSGYNEQFF. CDR3 DNA sequence: TGCGCCAGCAGCCAAGCGTCTAGCGGATACAATGAGCAGTTCTTC.

The genes are TRBV7-9 and TRBJ2-2; 7 bases agree with TRBD2. Germline V gives CDR1 SEHNR, CDR2 FQNEAQ (reference sequence). The CDR3 totals 15 residues. V gave up 11 bases and J gave up 4 bases; unmatched junction bases: 13. The DNA for the CDR3 is TGTGCCGGGTCCAGGGCGGGAGTTCGCACCGGGGAGCTGTTTTTT. It yields the protein CAGSRAGVRTGELFF.

The chain uses TRBV15 and TRBJ2-7, with TRBD1 as a possible D gene (5 bases). The germline V gene has CDR1 LNHNV and CDR2 YYDKDF (reference sequence). The germline V and J ends were trimmed by 1 base and 0 bases, with 10 bases remaining between them. CDR3 length: 15 residues. The CDR3 nucleotides read TGTGCCACCAGCAGAGGAGACAGTCCCTCCTACGAGCAGTACTTC. Encoded protein: CATSRGDSPSYEQYF.

This clone was seen at least ten times. This rearrangement joins TRBV30 to TRBJ1-3; D gene unclear. Germline V gene data show CDR1 as GTSNPN and CDR2 as SVGIG (reference sequence). The V end lost 2 bases, the J end lost 4 bases, and 9 bases lay between the germline ends. The CDR3 is made up of 13 amino acids. The CDR3 coding sequence is TGTGCCTGGAGTACTAACAGAGGAAACACCATATATTTT. Translating gives CAWSTNRGNTIYF.

This clone was seen more than once but under ten times. The chain employs TRBV4-1 and TRBJ1-5; D gene uncertain. CDR1 is MGHRA and CDR2 is YSYEKL in the germline V gene. V was trimmed by 2 bases and J by 7 bases, leaving 15 bases between them. There are 15 residues in the CDR3. The CDR3 region is CASSQSWSVSQPQHF. As DNA, the CDR3 is TGCGCCAGCAGCCAATCCTGGAGCGTGAGCCAGCCCCAGCATTTT.

This chain connects TRBV28 to TRBJ1-1, with D possibly TRBD1 on 6 matching bases. This CDR3 comprises 14 residues. Between the trimmed V and J ends, which lost 6 bases and 5 bases, there was a span of 16 bases. From germline, CDR1 is MDHEN and CDR2 SYDVKM. DNA of the CDR3: TGTGCCAGCAGGCCGGGACAACTAAAAACTGAAGCTTTCTTT. This translates into CASRPGQLKTEAFF.

This sequence joins TRBV5-1 and TRBJ2-5; 12 nucleotides line up with TRBD2. The CDR3 consists of 17 residues. The V and J ends lost 4 bases and 5 bases, in that order; junction bases with no gene match: 12. Germline V gives CDR1 SGHRS, CDR2 YFSETQ. CDR3 region: CASSARLAGDLQETQYF. Here the CDR3 DNA reads TGCGCCAGCAGCGCCCGACTAGCGGGGGACCTCCAGGAGACCCAGTACTTC.

The chain has TRBV7-9 and TRBJ1-2; the D gene is possibly TRBD1 (6 bases). The CDR3 totals 15 residues. The germline V and J ends were trimmed by 5 bases and 8 bases, with 21 bases remaining between them. Germline loops: CDR1 SEHNR, CDR2 FQNEAQ (reference sequence). CDR3 amino acids: CASSPTTRLTGGYTF. The CDR3 DNA is TGTGCCAGCAGCCCCACAACTCGTCTGACAGGCGGCTACACCTTC.

The rearrangement links TRBV6-1 to TRBJ1-2; D gene uncertain. Germline V gene sequence: CDR1 MNHNS, CDR2 SASEGT. With 5 bases removed from V and 3 bases from J, the gap between germline ends came to 13 bases. This CDR3 spans 14 amino acids. This CDR3 reads CASSPRSEDYGYTF. DNA for the CDR3: TGTGCCAGCAGTCCCCGGAGTGAGGACTATGGCTACACCTTC.

CDR3 bases: TGTGCCAGCAGCTTACGACAGGGGGGATACAATGAGCAGTTCTTC. The encoded protein is CASSLRQGGYNEQFF. The J gene is TRBJ2-1, the V gene TRBV5-4, with 9 bases identical to TRBD1. Germline CDR1 SGHNT, CDR2 YYREEE (reference sequence). With V trimmed by 2 bases and J by 4 bases, 4 bases remained unmatched. CDR3 size: 15 residues.

CDR3 in amino acids: CASTLGTVGNTIYF. CDR3 DNA: TGTGCCAGCACCCTCGGGACGGTCGGAAACACCATATATTTT. The chain recombines TRBV11-2 with TRBJ1-3, with D possibly TRBD1 on 5 matching bases. Germline V CDR1 and CDR2: SGHAT, FQNNGV. The CDR3 consists of 14 residues. V dropped 7 bases and J dropped 4 bases, with 14 bases sitting between them.

V and J are TRBV7-9 and TRBJ1-5, with D possibly being TRBD1 (6 bases). Trimming stripped 1 base from V and 0 bases from J, with 10 bases between. Germline CDR1 and CDR2: SEHNR and FQNEAQ (reference sequence). CDR3 length equals 16 residues. CDR3 region: CASSLGGGASNQPQHF. The CDR3 DNA sequence: TGTGCCAGCAGCTTAGGTGGGGGGGCTAGCAATCAGCCCCAGCATTTT.

V usage is TRBV29-1 and J usage is TRBJ2-7, with TRBD2 matching 8 bases. Per the germline V gene, CDR1 is SQVTM and CDR2 is ANQGSEA. The CDR3 totals 17 residues. V shed 5 bases, J shed 4 bases, and the junction held 19 bases outside the gene matches. The CDR3 loop is CSVPRQDQGLDFYEQYF. The CDR3 DNA reads TGCAGCGTTCCGCGACAGGACCAGGGACTAGATTTTTACGAGCAGTACTTC.

The chain employs TRBV12-5 and TRBJ1-1; the D is unclear. This CDR3 region has 13 residues. The germline V gene encodes CDR1 LGHNT and CDR2 FRNRAP. V lost 7 bases and J 1 base, leaving 10 bases between the germline ends. The CDR3: CASVGPRNTEAFF. The DNA of the CDR3 is TGTGCTAGTGTCGGACCGCGGAACACTGAAGCTTTCTTT.

The V and J genes are TRBV7-9 and TRBJ2-5; possibly TRBD1 for D (6 bases). Trimming left V 4 bases short and J 2 bases short, with 17 bases between. Germline V CDR1 and CDR2: SEHNR, FQNEAQ (reference sequence). CDR3 size: 16 residues. The CDR3 nucleotides are TGTGCCAGCAGCTCCTTTGCGGGCAGGGGACAAGAGACCCAGTACTTC. Protein: CASSSFAGRGQETQYF.

The chain employs TRBV30 and TRBJ1-1; no clear D gene. Germline CDR1 reads GTSNPN; CDR2 reads SVGIG (reference sequence). V was trimmed by 3 bases and J by 8 bases, leaving 13 bases between them. This CDR3 spans 12 amino acids. CDR3 sequence: CAWSGSFTEAFF. DNA of the CDR3: TGTGCCTGGAGCGGGTCCTTTACCGAAGCTTTCTTT.

The CDR3, as DNA: TGTGCCTGGAGTACTACGGGACTTCGGTACGAGCAGTACTTC. Protein sequence: CAWSTTGLRYEQYF. The V call is TRBV30, the J call TRBJ2-7; D is perhaps TRBD2 (6 bases). The length of the CDR3 is 14 residues. CDR1 and CDR2 (germline): GTSNPN, SVGIG (reference sequence). Trimming removed 2 bases from V and 4 bases from J, with 15 bases in between.

This clone has only one observation. The J gene is TRBJ2-1, the V gene TRBV14; TRBD2 matches at 7 bases. The junction had 9 bases not matched to a gene; V was cut back by 1 base and J by 6 bases. Per germline, CDR1 SGHDN and CDR2 FVKESK. The CDR3 contains 16 residues. CDR3 bases: TGTGCCAGCAGCCAAGTTTGGGCTAGCGGACCCAATGAGCAGTTCTTC. Translation gives CASSQVWASGPNEQFF.

This rearrangement joins TRBV6-1 to TRBJ2-1; 14 bases are shared with TRBD2. The J segment lost 8 bases and the V segment lost 7 bases, leaving 4 bases of the junction unmatched. The CDR3 runs 14 residues. Germline values: CDR1 MNHNS, CDR2 SASEGT. The CDR3 protein is CASTGTSGSHEQFF. The CDR3 DNA reads as TGTGCCAGCACTGGGACTAGCGGGAGCCATGAGCAGTTCTTC.

The chain combines TRBV4-1 with TRBJ1-6; D is unclear. The V gene's germline CDR1 is MGHRA and CDR2 YSYEKL. The CDR3 totals 17 residues. Trimming shortened V by 1 base and J by 0 bases, and 10 bases separated the two germline ends. CDR3 residues: CASSQASGSSYNSPLHF. The DNA for the CDR3 is TGCGCCAGCAGCCAAGCGTCCGGGAGCTCCTATAATTCACCCCTCCACTTT.

The V and J genes are TRBV29-1 and TRBJ2-5; a weak D match, TRBD2 (7 bases). Trimming stripped 8 bases from V and 2 bases from J, with 18 bases between. Germline CDR1 and CDR2: SQVTM and ANQGSEA. CDR3 length: 14 amino acids. CDR3 sequence: CSSKGGGTQETQYF. In DNA, the CDR3 is TGCAGCAGCAAGGGGGGGGGAACGCAAGAGACCCAGTACTTC.

V is TRBV5-1 and J is TRBJ2-3; D perhaps matches TRBD1 (5 bases). Germline CDR1 is SGHRS and CDR2 is YFSETQ. The CDR3 is 15 residues long. V was cut by 3 bases and J by 3 bases, with 14 bases left in between. The CDR3 nucleotides read TGCGCCAGCAGCTCATCTAGGGGTGGGACAGATACGCAGTATTTT. Translating it yields CASSSSRGGTDTQYF.